The present T cell receptor (beta chain) was sequenced within a study of blood T cell repertoires in COVID-19. Study background: T cells, B-cell-depleted T cells, or PBMCs provided the cDNA or gDNA that served as material.

CDR3 length: 17 amino acids. Germline V CDR1 and CDR2: LNHNV, YYDKDF (reference sequence). V trimming: 0 bases; J trimming: 5 bases; junction bases outside the gene matches: 7. Sequencing was performed with immunoSEQ multiplex PCR; in TCRdb, only in-frame clones are kept and a portion is missing. The sample includes 350,000 to 500,000 clones, around nine tenths of them seen just once. The TCR sequence derives from a young woman who had been exposed to COVID-19. The sample taken for sequencing was PBMCs or T cells enriched from blood (not recorded which). The chain combines TRBV15 with TRBJ1-6; TRBD1 agrees at 7 bases. The CDR3 DNA reads TGTGCCACCAGCAGAGATCGCAGACAGGGTGATAATTCACCCCTCCACTTT. Translated: CATSRDRRQGDNSPLHF.